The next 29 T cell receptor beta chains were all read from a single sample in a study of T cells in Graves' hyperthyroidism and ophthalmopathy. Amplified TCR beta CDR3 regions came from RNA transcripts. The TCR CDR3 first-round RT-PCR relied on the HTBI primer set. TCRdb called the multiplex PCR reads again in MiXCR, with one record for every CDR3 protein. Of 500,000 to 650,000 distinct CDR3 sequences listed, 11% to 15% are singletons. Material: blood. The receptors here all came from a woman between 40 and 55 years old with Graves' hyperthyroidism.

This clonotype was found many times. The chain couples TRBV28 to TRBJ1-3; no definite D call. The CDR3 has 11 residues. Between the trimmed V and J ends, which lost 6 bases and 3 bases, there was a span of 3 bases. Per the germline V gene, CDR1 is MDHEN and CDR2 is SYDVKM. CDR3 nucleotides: TGTGCCAGCAGGTTTGGAAACACCATATATTTT. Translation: CASRFGNTIYF.

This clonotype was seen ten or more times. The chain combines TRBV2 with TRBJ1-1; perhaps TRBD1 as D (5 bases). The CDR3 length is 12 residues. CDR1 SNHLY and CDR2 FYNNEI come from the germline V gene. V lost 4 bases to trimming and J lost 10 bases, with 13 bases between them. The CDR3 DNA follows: TGTGCCAGCAGTGCGGGGCAACCCCGAGCTTTCTTT. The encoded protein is CASSAGQPRAFF.

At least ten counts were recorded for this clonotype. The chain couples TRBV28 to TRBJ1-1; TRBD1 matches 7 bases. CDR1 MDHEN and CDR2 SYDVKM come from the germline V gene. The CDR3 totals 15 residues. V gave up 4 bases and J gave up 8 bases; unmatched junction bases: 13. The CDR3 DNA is TGTGCCAGCAGTTGGGGAGGGGGCAACGCGGCGGAAGCTTTCTTT. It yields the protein CASSWGGGNAAEAFF. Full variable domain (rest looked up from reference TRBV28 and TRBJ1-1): DVKVTQSSRYLVKRTGEKVFLECVQDMDHENMFWYRQDPGLGLRLIYFSYDVKMKEKGDIPEGYSVSREKKERFSLILESASTNQTSMYLCASSWGGGNAAEAFFGQGTRLTVV.

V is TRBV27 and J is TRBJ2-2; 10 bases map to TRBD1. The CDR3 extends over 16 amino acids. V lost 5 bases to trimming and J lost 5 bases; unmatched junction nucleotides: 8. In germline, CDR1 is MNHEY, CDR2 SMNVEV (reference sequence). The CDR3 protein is CASSPRTGGGTGELFF. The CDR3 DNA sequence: TGTGCCAGCAGTCCGAGGACAGGGGGTGGGACCGGGGAGCTGTTTTTT.

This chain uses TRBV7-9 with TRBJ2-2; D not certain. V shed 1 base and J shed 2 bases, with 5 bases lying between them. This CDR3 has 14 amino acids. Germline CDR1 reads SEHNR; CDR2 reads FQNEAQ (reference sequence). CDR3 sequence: CASSLEANTGELFF. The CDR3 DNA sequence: TGTGCCAGCAGCTTAGAAGCCAACACCGGGGAGCTGTTTTTT.

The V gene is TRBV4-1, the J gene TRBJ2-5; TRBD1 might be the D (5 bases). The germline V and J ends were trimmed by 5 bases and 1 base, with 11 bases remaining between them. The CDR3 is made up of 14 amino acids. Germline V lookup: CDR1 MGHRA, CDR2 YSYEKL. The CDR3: CASSWGRTQETQYF. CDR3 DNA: TGCGCCAGCAGCTGGGGCAGGACCCAAGAGACCCAGTACTTC.

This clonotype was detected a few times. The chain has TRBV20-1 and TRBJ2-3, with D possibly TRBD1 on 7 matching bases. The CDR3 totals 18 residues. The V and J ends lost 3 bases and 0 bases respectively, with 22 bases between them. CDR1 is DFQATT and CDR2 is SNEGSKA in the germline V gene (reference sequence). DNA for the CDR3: TGCAGTGCTAGGGGGACTCCCGGGACAGATACTAGCACAGATACGCAGTATTTT. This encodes CSARGTPGTDTSTDTQYF.

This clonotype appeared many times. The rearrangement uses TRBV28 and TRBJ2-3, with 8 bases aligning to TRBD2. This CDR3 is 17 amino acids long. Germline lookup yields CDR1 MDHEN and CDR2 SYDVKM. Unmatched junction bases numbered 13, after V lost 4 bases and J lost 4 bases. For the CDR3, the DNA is TGTGCCAGCAGTTCGACTAGCGTGGATAACGGTGCAGATACGCAGTATTTT. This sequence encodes CASSSTSVDNGADTQYF.

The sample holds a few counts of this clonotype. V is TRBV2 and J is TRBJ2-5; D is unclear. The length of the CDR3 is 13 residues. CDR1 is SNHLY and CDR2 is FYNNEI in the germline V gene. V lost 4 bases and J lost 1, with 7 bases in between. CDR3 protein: CASSVVAQETQYF. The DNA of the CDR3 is TGTGCCAGCAGTGTGGTAGCCCAAGAGACCCAGTACTTC.

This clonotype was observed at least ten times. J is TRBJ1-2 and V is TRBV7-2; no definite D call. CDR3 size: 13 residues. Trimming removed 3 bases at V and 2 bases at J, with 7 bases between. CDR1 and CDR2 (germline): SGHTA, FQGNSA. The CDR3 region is CASSFSWNYGYTF. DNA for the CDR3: TGTGCCAGCAGCTTTTCGTGGAACTATGGCTACACCTTC.

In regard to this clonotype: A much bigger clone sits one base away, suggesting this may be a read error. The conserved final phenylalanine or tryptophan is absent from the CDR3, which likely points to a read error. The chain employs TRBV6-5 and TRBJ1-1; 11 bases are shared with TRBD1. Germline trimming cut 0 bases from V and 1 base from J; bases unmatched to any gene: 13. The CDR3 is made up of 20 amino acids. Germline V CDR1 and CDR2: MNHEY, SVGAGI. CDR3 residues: CASSYSIQSRDRGENTEAFS. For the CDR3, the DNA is TGTGCCAGCAGTTACTCGATACAGTCACGGGACAGGGGGGAGAACACTGAAGCTTTCTCT.

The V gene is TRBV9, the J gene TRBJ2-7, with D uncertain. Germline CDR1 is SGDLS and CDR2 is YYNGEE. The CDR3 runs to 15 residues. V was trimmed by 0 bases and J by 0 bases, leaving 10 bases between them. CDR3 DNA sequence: TGTGCCAGCAGCGTAGAGAGTGGAAACTCCTACGAGCAGTACTTC. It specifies CASSVESGNSYEQYF.

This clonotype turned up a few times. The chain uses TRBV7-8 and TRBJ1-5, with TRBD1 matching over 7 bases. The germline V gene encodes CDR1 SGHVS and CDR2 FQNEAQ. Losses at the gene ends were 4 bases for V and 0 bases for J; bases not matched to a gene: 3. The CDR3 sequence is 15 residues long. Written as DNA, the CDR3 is TGTGCCAGCAGCTCCGGGACAGTTAGCAATCAGCCCCAGCATTTT. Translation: CASSSGTVSNQPQHF.

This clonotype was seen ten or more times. The CDR3 coding sequence is TGTGCCAGCAGTGCGACGACAGTTTCTAACTATGGCTACACCTTC. Its protein product is CASSATTVSNYGYTF. The V and J genes are TRBV6-1 and TRBJ1-2; possibly TRBD1 for D (5 bases). This CDR3 spans 15 amino acids. Between the trimmed V and J ends, which lost 4 bases and 0 bases, there was a span of 12 bases. Germline assignment: CDR1 MNHNS and CDR2 SASEGT.

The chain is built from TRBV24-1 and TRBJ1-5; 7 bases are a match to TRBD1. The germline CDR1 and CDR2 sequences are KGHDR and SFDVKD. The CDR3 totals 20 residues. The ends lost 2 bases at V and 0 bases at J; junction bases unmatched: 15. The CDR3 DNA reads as TGTGCCACCAGTGATTCAACGCCGGCAGGGGGACCTTTTAGCAATCAGCCCCAGCATTTT. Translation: CATSDSTPAGGPFSNQPQHF.

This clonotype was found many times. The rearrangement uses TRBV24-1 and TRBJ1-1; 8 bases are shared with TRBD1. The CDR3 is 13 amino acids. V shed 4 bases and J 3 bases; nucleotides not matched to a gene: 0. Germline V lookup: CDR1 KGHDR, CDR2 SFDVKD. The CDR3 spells CATSDRGHTEAFF. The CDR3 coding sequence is TGTGCCACCAGTGACAGGGGGCACACTGAAGCTTTCTTT.

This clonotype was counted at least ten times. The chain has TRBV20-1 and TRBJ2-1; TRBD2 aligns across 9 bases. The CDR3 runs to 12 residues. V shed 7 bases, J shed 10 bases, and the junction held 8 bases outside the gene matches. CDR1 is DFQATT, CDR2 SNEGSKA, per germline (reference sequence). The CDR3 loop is CSGGSGRPEQFF. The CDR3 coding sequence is TGCAGTGGGGGTAGCGGGAGACCCGAGCAGTTCTTC.

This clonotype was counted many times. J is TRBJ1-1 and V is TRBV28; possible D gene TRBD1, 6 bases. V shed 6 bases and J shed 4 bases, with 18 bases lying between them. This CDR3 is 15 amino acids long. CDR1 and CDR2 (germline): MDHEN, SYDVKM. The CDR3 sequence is CASRGAQGSSTEAFF. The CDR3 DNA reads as TGTGCCAGCAGGGGGGCGCAGGGGAGTTCCACTGAAGCTTTCTTT.

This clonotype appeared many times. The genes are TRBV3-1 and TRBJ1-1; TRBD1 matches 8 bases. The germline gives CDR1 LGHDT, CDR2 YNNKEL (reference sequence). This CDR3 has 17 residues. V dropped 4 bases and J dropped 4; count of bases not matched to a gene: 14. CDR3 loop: CASSPVWTGMGSTEAFF. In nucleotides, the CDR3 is TGTGCCAGCAGCCCCGTCTGGACAGGGATGGGAAGCACTGAAGCTTTCTTT.

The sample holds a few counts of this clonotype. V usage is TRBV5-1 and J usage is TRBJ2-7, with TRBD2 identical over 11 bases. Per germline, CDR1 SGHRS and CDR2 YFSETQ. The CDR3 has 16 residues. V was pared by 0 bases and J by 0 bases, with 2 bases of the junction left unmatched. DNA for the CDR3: TGCGCCAGCAGCTTGGCAACTAGCGGGAGCTCCTACGAGCAGTACTTC. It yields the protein CASSLATSGSSYEQYF. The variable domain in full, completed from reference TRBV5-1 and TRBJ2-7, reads KAGVTQTPRYLIKTRGQQVTLSCSPISGHRSVSWYQQTPGQGLQFLFEYFSETQRNKGNFPGRFSGRQFSNSRSEMNVSTLELGDSALYLCASSLATSGSSYEQYFGPGTRLTVT.

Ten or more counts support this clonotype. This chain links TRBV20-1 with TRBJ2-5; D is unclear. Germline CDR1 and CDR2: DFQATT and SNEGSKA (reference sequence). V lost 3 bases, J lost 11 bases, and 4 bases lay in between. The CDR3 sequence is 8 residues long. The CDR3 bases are TGCAGTGCTAGGGGACAGTACTTC. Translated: CSARGQYF.

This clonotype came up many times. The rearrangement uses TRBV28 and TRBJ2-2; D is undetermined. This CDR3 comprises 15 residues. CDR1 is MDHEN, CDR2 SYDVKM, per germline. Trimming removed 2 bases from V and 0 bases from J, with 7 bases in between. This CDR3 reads CASSLRQANTGELFF. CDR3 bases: TGTGCCAGCAGTTTACGGCAGGCGAACACCGGGGAGCTGTTTTTT.

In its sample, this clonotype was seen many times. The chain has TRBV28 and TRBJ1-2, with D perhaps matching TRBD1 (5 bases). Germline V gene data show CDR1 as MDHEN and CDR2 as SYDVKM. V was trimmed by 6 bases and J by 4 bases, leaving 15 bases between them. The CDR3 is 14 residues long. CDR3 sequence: CASRASGTVYGYTF. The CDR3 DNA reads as TGTGCCAGCAGAGCCTCGGGGACGGTCTATGGCTACACCTTC.

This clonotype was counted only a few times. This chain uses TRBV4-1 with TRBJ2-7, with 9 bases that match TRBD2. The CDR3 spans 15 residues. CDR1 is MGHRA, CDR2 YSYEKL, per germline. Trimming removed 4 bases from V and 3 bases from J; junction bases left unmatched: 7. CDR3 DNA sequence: TGCGCCAGCAGCCCAATAGGACTAGCGAGCTACGAGCAGTACTTC. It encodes CASSPIGLASYEQYF.

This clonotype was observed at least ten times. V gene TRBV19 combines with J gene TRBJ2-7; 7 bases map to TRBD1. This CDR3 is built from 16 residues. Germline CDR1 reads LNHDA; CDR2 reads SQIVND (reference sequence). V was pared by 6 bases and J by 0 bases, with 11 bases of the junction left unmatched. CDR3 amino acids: CASSVRGQQDSYEQYF. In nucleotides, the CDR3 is TGTGCCAGTAGCGTACGGGGACAGCAAGACTCCTACGAGCAGTACTTC. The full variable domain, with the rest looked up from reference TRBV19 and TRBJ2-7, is DGGITQSPKYLFRKEGQNVTLSCEQNLNHDAMYWYRQDPGQGLRLIYYSQIVNDFQKGDIAEGYSVSREKKESFPLTVTSAQKNPTAFYLCASSVRGQQDSYEQYFGPGTRLTVT.

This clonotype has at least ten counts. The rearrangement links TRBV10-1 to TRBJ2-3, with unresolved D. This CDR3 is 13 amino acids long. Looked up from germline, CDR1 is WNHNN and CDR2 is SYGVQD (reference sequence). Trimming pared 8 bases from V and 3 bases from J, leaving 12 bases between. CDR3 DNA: TGCGCCAGCCCAGGTTGGGTTACAGATACGCAGTATTTT. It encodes CASPGWVTDTQYF.

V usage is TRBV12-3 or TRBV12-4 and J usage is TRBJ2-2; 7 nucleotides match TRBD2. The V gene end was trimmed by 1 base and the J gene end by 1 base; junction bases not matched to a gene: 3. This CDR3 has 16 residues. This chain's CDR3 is CASSLVIAGNTGELFF. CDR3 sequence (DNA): TGTGCCAGCAGTTTAGTTATAGCGGGGAACACCGGGGAGCTGTTTTTT.

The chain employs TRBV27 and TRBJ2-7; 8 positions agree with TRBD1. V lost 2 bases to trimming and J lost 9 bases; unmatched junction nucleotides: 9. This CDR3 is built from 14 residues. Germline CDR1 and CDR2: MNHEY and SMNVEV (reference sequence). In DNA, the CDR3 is TGTGCCAGCAGTTTACGGCAGGGGGCCGGCGGGCAGTACTTC. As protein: CASSLRQGAGGQYF.

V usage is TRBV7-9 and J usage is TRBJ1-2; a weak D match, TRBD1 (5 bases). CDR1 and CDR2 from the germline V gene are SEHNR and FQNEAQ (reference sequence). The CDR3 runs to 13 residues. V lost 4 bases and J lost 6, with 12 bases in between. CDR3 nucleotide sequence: TGTGCCAGCAGCTCCCAGGGCGGCGATGGCTACACCTTC. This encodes CASSSQGGDGYTF. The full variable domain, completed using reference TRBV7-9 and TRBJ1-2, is DTGVSQNPRHKITKRGQNVTFRCDPISEHNRLYWYRQTLGQGPEFLTYFQNEAQLEKSRLLSDRFSAERPKGSFSTLEIQRTEQGDSAMYLCASSSQGGDGYTFGSGTRLTVV.